These 11 T cell receptor beta chains share one sample of origin, sequenced in a study of human thymus T cells. During corrective heart surgery, resections were taken, and the thymus tissue came from them. Only in-frame clones appear in the TCRdb table, and some are missing; sequencing was by immunoSEQ multiplex PCR. In the table there are around 130,000 clones, 90% to 95% of which are singletons. Specimen: thymus tissue. The receptor set was obtained from a boy under three years old with a congenital heart defect but otherwise immunologically healthy.

This chain links TRBV4-3 with TRBJ2-2; possibly TRBD1 for D (5 bases). Germline V gene lookup returns CDR1 LGHNA and CDR2 YSLEER. Trimming removed 0 bases at V and 3 bases at J, with 14 bases between. The CDR3 consists of 17 residues. CDR3 sequence reads: CASSQDQGVWDTGELFF. The CDR3 coding sequence is TGCGCCAGCAGCCAAGATCAAGGGGTTTGGGACACCGGGGAGCTGTTTTTT.

The chain joins TRBV5-1 to TRBJ2-7; weak D call: TRBD1 (6 bases). V was clipped by 1 base and J by 4 bases, with 15 bases between them. Germline V lookup: CDR1 SGHRS, CDR2 YFSETQ. This CDR3 is built from 15 residues. The CDR3 nucleotides read TGCGCCAGCAGCTTGATGTCAGGGGTCTCTTACGAGCAGTACTTC. Protein: CASSLMSGVSYEQYF.

This clone was observed a handful of times. The chain has TRBV7-9 and TRBJ1-1; 7 bases are a match to TRBD1. The CDR3 has 12 residues. Trimming took 7 bases from V and 8 from J; bases not matched to a gene: 7. Germline V gives CDR1 SEHNR, CDR2 FQNEAQ (reference sequence). The CDR3, as DNA: TGTGCCAGCACCCAAACAGGGGAGGAAGCTTTCTTT. It yields the protein CASTQTGEEAFF.

The V call is TRBV7-2, the J call TRBJ2-3; D is possibly TRBD2 (5 bases). The germline V and J ends were trimmed by 6 bases and 5 bases, with 12 bases remaining between them. This CDR3 is 13 amino acids long. The V gene's germline CDR1 is SGHTA and CDR2 FQGNSA. CDR3: CASSPSLRDTQYF. DNA of the CDR3: TGTGCCAGCAGTCCTAGCCTGCGAGATACGCAGTATTTT.

V and J are TRBV6-1 and TRBJ1-2; TRBD1 agrees at 8 bases. The CDR3 covers 15 residues. CDR1 is MNHNS, CDR2 SASEGT, per germline. V was pared by 4 bases and J by 7 bases, with 11 bases of the junction left unmatched. The CDR3 nucleotides read TGTGCCAGCAGTGGCCCGAGTCAGGGGGCGCGTGGCTACACCTTC. Its protein is CASSGPSQGARGYTF.

V and J are TRBV27 and TRBJ2-1; the D is unclear. CDR1 is MNHEY, CDR2 SMNVEV, per germline (reference sequence). The CDR3 is 13 residues long. Trimming cost V 5 bases and J 5 bases, with 10 bases left between them. This CDR3 is CASSPDLNNEQFF. The CDR3 nucleotides are TGTGCCAGCAGTCCTGATTTAAACAATGAGCAGTTCTTC.

This clone is a singleton in its sample. This chain links TRBV4-3 with TRBJ2-2; no reliable D call. This CDR3 has 12 residues. V lost 0 bases and J lost 10, with 6 bases in between. From germline, CDR1 is LGHNA and CDR2 YSLEER. CDR3 bases: TGCGCCAGCAGCCAAGATCGCGAGGAGCTGTTTTTT. Translating gives CASSQDREELFF.

This chain connects TRBV28 to TRBJ1-2, with unresolved D. V lost 6 bases, J lost 3 bases, and 14 bases lay in between. The CDR3 is made up of 14 amino acids. Germline CDR1 reads MDHEN; CDR2 reads SYDVKM. The CDR3 DNA follows: TGTGCCAGCAGAACGCCCGGGGAGTACTATGGCTACACCTTC. Amino acids: CASRTPGEYYGYTF.

A single count supports this clone. The CDR3 region is CASSPDRWAGYF. CDR3 nucleotide sequence: TGTGCCAGCAGCCCCGACAGGTGGGCCGGGTATTTT. This chain joins TRBV6-6 and TRBJ2-3; TRBD1 is a possible D gene (6 bases). V gave up 6 bases and J gave up 14 bases, with 18 bases separating them. The CDR3 length is 12 residues. The germline V gene encodes CDR1 MNHNY and CDR2 SVGAGI (reference sequence).

This clone came up a few times. The V gene is TRBV10-3, the J gene TRBJ1-2; possibly TRBD1 for D (5 bases). Germline CDR1 and CDR2: ENHRY and SYGVKD. This CDR3 is 12 amino acids long. The ends were cut back, 2 bases at V and 8 bases at J, with 9 bases in the middle. The CDR3 reads CAISEAGRGYTF. The CDR3 DNA reads TGTGCCATCAGTGAGGCAGGGAGGGGCTACACCTTC.

The chain links TRBV2 to TRBJ1-1; D may be TRBD1 (5 bases). This CDR3 is built from 15 residues. Germline CDR1 reads SNHLY; CDR2 reads FYNNEI. V was trimmed by 3 bases and J by 5 bases, leaving 16 bases between them. CDR3 amino acids: CASSESMGRETEAFF. The CDR3 DNA sequence: TGTGCCAGCAGTGAGTCCATGGGGCGCGAGACTGAAGCTTTCTTT.